What follows are 25 T cell receptor beta chains derived from one specimen sequenced in a study of beta chain features in type 1 diabetes. Overall study findings and caveats: Researchers report that Type 1 diabetes patients had moderately but significantly shorter TCRB CDR3s across all four CD4+ subsets.

Expressed TCRB transcripts were sequenced after all isolated RNA was converted to cDNA. Measured with immunoSEQ multiplex PCR; TCRdb has only the in-frame clones, and not every one. Found here are 600,000 to 700,000 clones, 13% of them singletons; the top ten hold less than 0.025%. For these TCRs, the target antigens are not known. The sample comprised naive CD4+ T cells from blood. All receptors derive from a young man with type 1 diabetes.

This clone appeared a few times. The rearrangement links TRBV14 to TRBJ1-2; no firm D call. The germline V gene encodes CDR1 SGHDN and CDR2 FVKESK. V was pared by 4 bases and J by 5 bases, with 8 bases between. This CDR3 comprises 12 residues. The CDR3 DNA reads TGTGCCAGCAGCCCGGTTGGATATGGCTACACCTTC. As protein: CASSPVGYGYTF.

In its sample, this clone was seen a few times. The V call is TRBV7-9, the J call TRBJ1-5, with D perhaps matching TRBD1 (5 bases). The CDR3 runs to 15 residues. CDR1 is SEHNR and CDR2 is FQNEAQ in the germline V gene (reference sequence). Trimming removed 4 bases at V and 4 bases at J, with 14 bases between. The CDR3 nucleotides are TGTGCCAGCAGCTCTCAGGGAGTGGGGAATCAGCCCCAGCATTTT. This encodes CASSSQGVGNQPQHF. Supplemented by reference TRBV7-9 and TRBJ1-5, the full variable domain reads DTGVSQNPRHKITKRGQNVTFRCDPISEHNRLYWYRQTLGQGPEFLTYFQNEAQLEKSRLLSDRFSAERPKGSFSTLEIQRTEQGDSAMYLCASSSQGVGNQPQHFGDGTRLSIL.

V gene TRBV11-2 combines with J gene TRBJ2-5; D is uncertain. The CDR3 is 13 amino acids. Germline V gene sequence: CDR1 SGHAT, CDR2 FQNNGV. Trimming left V 2 bases short and J 0 bases short, with 4 bases between. This CDR3 reads CASSLTDQETQYF. CDR3 bases: TGTGCCAGCAGCTTAACAGACCAAGAGACCCAGTACTTC.

This clone was picked up a small number of times. The junction and the germline gene differ at one end; a read error may be behind it. The chain has TRBV11-3 and TRBJ2-1; tentatively, D is TRBD2 (6 bases). The length of the CDR3 is 11 residues. CDR1 is SGHNT and CDR2 is YENEEA in the germline V gene. The CDR3 region is CASSGGTPEVF. The DNA for the CDR3 is TGTGCCAGCAGCGGCGGGACGCCTGAGGTCTTC.

The chain links TRBV7-9 to TRBJ2-7; TRBD1 matches 9 bases. This CDR3 is built from 15 residues. V gave up 1 base and J gave up 4 bases; unmatched junction bases: 5. Germline-derived CDR1 and CDR2 are SEHNR and FQNEAQ (reference sequence). CDR3 DNA sequence: TGTGCCAGCAGCTTAGAACCGGGACAGGGATACGAGCAGTACTTC. This codes for CASSLEPGQGYEQYF.

This chain connects TRBV27 to TRBJ2-3; the D gene is possibly TRBD1 (6 bases). Germline lookup yields CDR1 MNHEY and CDR2 SMNVEV (reference sequence). This CDR3 spans 14 amino acids. Trimming stripped 2 bases from V and 4 bases from J, with 10 bases between. The CDR3 is CASSLGGASDTQYF. The CDR3 region has the DNA TGTGCCAGCAGTTTAGGGGGCGCGTCAGATACGCAGTATTTT.

The chain recombines TRBV7-9 with TRBJ1-2; tentative D call: TRBD1 (6 bases). CDR1 and CDR2 (germline): SEHNR, FQNEAQ (reference sequence). Trimming pared 5 bases from V and 3 bases from J, leaving 10 bases between. The CDR3 consists of 13 residues. CDR3 residues: CASSMNRDYGYTF. In nucleotides, the CDR3 is TGTGCCAGCAGCATGAACAGGGACTATGGCTACACCTTC.

CDR3 sequence: CASSLDREKGYTF. CDR3 nucleotides: TGTGCCAGCTCACTCGACAGGGAAAAGGGCTACACCTTC. V gene TRBV18 combines with J gene TRBJ1-2, with 7 bases matching TRBD1. The CDR3 has 13 amino acids. The V gene's germline CDR1 is KGHSH and CDR2 LQKENI. V dropped 4 bases and J dropped 8; count of bases not matched to a gene: 7.

This rearrangement joins TRBV30 to TRBJ1-1; D may be TRBD1 (5 bases). The V gene's germline CDR1 is GTSNPN and CDR2 SVGIG (reference sequence). The germline V and J ends were trimmed by 3 bases and 2 bases, with 10 bases remaining between them. The CDR3 loop spans 13 amino acids. CDR3 residues: CAWSPQANTEAFF. CDR3 DNA sequence: TGTGCCTGGAGCCCACAGGCCAACACTGAAGCTTTCTTT.

V and J are TRBV2 and TRBJ2-7; 11 nucleotides match TRBD1. The CDR3 sequence is 13 residues long. The V segment lost 5 bases and the J segment 6 bases; nucleotides outside the gene matches: 3. Germline loops: CDR1 SNHLY, CDR2 FYNNEI. The CDR3 DNA sequence: TGTGCCAGCAGTATGGGGACAGGGGGCGAGCAGTACTTC. Translated, it gives CASSMGTGGEQYF.

This clone was recorded a few times. The rearrangement links TRBV18 to TRBJ1-2; D ambiguous. The V end lost 3 bases, the J end lost 1 base, and 27 bases lay between the germline ends. This CDR3 has 20 amino acids. Germline V CDR1 and CDR2: KGHSH, LQKENI. DNA for the CDR3: TGTGCCAGCTCACCCTGGCAAGCGGGCTCAACCGGAGTTTTTAACTATGGCTACACCTTC. Translation gives CASSPWQAGSTGVFNYGYTF.

This rearrangement joins TRBV7-9 to TRBJ2-5; D is possibly TRBD2 (5 bases). The CDR3 has 15 amino acids. Germline V gives CDR1 SEHNR, CDR2 FQNEAQ (reference sequence). Trimming took 2 bases from V and 1 from J, leaving 11 bases between them. Written as DNA, the CDR3 is TGTGCCAGCAGCTTAAGAGCGGACTTCCAAGAGACCCAGTACTTC. It yields the protein CASSLRADFQETQYF.

This clone was seen more than once but under ten times. The J gene is TRBJ2-1, the V gene TRBV27; D is undetermined. This CDR3 comprises 13 residues. CDR1 MNHEY and CDR2 SMNVEV come from the germline V gene (reference sequence). Trimming left V 7 bases short and J 2 bases short, with 9 bases between. CDR3 sequence reads: CASTGKTYNEQFF. In DNA form, the CDR3 reads TGTGCCAGCACGGGTAAAACCTACAATGAGCAGTTCTTC.

The genes are TRBV6-1 and TRBJ1-2; TRBD1 agrees at 7 bases. Germline lookup yields CDR1 MNHNS and CDR2 SASEGT. J gave up 7 bases and V 7 bases, and 9 bases lay outside the gene matches. The length of the CDR3 is 13 residues. The CDR3 reads CASTLGQIGGYTF. The CDR3 coding sequence is TGTGCCAGCACCCTGGGACAGATTGGTGGCTACACCTTC.

The chain combines TRBV10-3 with TRBJ1-2, with 8 bases lining up with TRBD1. Trimming cost V 2 bases and J 4 bases; bases outside gene matches: 6. This CDR3 region has 15 residues. The germline gives CDR1 ENHRY, CDR2 SYGVKD. The CDR3 DNA sequence: TGTGCCATCAGTGAGAAGACAGGGGTTGGCTATGGCTACACCTTC. It is translated as CAISEKTGVGYGYTF.

The chain has TRBV4-1 and TRBJ2-2, with D maybe TRBD2 (5 bases). V lost 0 bases, J lost 4 bases, and 9 bases lay in between. Germline CDR1 MGHRA, CDR2 YSYEKL. This CDR3 has 15 amino acids. DNA for the CDR3: TGCGCCAGCAGCCAAGATACTAGGACCACCGGGGAGCTGTTTTTT. Translated: CASSQDTRTTGELFF.

This clone was seen a few times. The V gene is TRBV30, the J gene TRBJ2-5; D is uncertain. Trimming pared 6 bases from V and 0 bases from J, leaving 8 bases between. CDR1 is GTSNPN, CDR2 SVGIG, per germline (reference sequence). The CDR3 runs 12 residues. CDR3: CACTVNQETQYF. Here the CDR3 DNA reads TGTGCCTGTACAGTGAACCAAGAGACCCAGTACTTC.

This chain joins TRBV7-9 and TRBJ2-3, with 9 bases identical to TRBD2. With 4 bases clipped from V and 1 base from J, the junction kept 15 bases outside the gene matches. Germline loops: CDR1 SEHNR, CDR2 FQNEAQ (reference sequence). This CDR3 spans 19 amino acids. This chain's CDR3 is CASSWGLATGFRRTDTQYF. The CDR3 DNA reads TGTGCCAGCAGCTGGGGACTAGCCACGGGGTTTAGGCGCACAGATACGCAGTATTTT.

There are a few counts of this clone. The chain uses TRBV30 and TRBJ1-1, with 7 bases lining up with TRBD1. With 0 bases clipped from V and 0 bases from J, the junction kept 10 bases outside the gene matches. The germline CDR1 and CDR2 sequences are GTSNPN and SVGIG (reference sequence). The CDR3 sequence is 17 residues long. The CDR3 sequence is CAWSVGRTGQMNTEAFF. The CDR3 DNA is TGTGCCTGGAGTGTAGGACGGACAGGCCAAATGAACACTGAAGCTTTCTTT.

This clone occurred a few times. The chain couples TRBV18 to TRBJ1-4, with TRBD1 identical over 7 bases. The junction had 11 bases not matched to a gene; V was cut back by 2 bases and J by 8 bases. Germline lookup yields CDR1 KGHSH and CDR2 LQKENI. CDR3 size: 16 residues. The CDR3: CASSPFDRDLGEKLFF. The CDR3 DNA reads as TGTGCCAGCTCACCATTCGACAGGGATCTCGGCGAAAAACTGTTTTTT.

This clone was seen a handful of times. This chain uses TRBV30 with TRBJ1-2; 9 nucleotides line up with TRBD1. V shed 7 bases and J 7 bases; nucleotides not matched to a gene: 10. The CDR3 contains 13 residues. From germline, CDR1 is GTSNPN and CDR2 SVGIG (reference sequence). CDR3 protein: CALKFTGGSGYTF. The DNA for the CDR3 is TGTGCCTTAAAATTCACAGGGGGCAGTGGCTACACCTTC.

The J gene is TRBJ2-7, the V gene TRBV30; D gene ambiguous. Trimming removed 2 bases from V and 2 bases from J, with 4 bases in between. Germline V gives CDR1 GTSNPN, CDR2 SVGIG (reference sequence). The CDR3 is made up of 11 amino acids. CDR3: CAWSKAYEQYF. DNA of the CDR3: TGTGCCTGGAGTAAGGCCTACGAGCAGTACTTC. The full variable domain, rest sourced from reference TRBV30 and TRBJ2-7, is SQTIHQWPATLVQPVGSPLSLECTVEGTSNPNLYWYRQAAGRGLQLLFYSVGIGQISSEVPQNLSASRPQDRQFILSSKKLLLSDSGFYLCAWSKAYEQYFGPGTRLTVT.

This clone was observed a handful of times. The chain is built from TRBV6-5 and TRBJ2-1; D ambiguous. This CDR3 region has 14 residues. CDR1 is MNHEY and CDR2 is SVGAGI in the germline V gene. V dropped 5 bases and J dropped 6 bases, with 14 bases sitting between them. DNA of the CDR3: TGTGCCAGCAGTGGCGCTGGCCCGGGCAATGAGCAGTTCTTC. Its translation: CASSGAGPGNEQFF.

The V call is TRBV2, the J call TRBJ1-4; 7 nucleotides match TRBD1. The CDR3 totals 14 residues. CDR1 SNHLY and CDR2 FYNNEI come from the germline V gene. J gave up 7 bases and V 7 bases, and 9 bases lay outside the gene matches. The CDR3 loop reads CASMTRQGVEKLFF. The CDR3 nucleotides are TGTGCCAGCATGACCCGGCAGGGGGTTGAAAAACTGTTTTTT.

A word on this clone: In the same sample, other DNA sequences code for this CDR3. V is TRBV2 and J is TRBJ1-2; tentative D call: TRBD1 (5 bases). CDR3 length: 12 residues. V was trimmed by 2 bases and J by 5 bases, leaving 6 bases between them. Per germline, CDR1 SNHLY and CDR2 FYNNEI. This CDR3 reads CASSEQGYGYTF. CDR3 DNA: TGTGCCAGCAGTGAACAGGGATATGGCTACACCTTC.